This T cell receptor (beta chain) originates from a study of T cells in Graves' hyperthyroidism and ophthalmopathy. Study information: It was at initial diagnosis, before any treatment, that peripheral blood was collected.

The source material, RNA transcripts, was used to amplify TCR beta CDR3 regions. Using the HTBI primer set, a first-round RT-PCR was run on the TCR CDR3. TCRdb ran MiXCR on the multiplex PCR reads and lists one entry per CDR3 protein. The sample comprises over 350,000 distinct CDR3 sequences, about 18% of which are singletons, and roughly two fifths rests with the top ten. Study-level results: Most thyroid clonotypes that were expanded above 0.001 also turned up in blood.

The cohort's ophthalmopathy patients, a group with duration under 3 months, had a Clinical Activity Score of at least 3 and a NOSPECS grade of at least 4. This clonotype occurred a few times. Antigen specificity is unknown. Sequenced material: blood. This sequence originates from a man in his late teens or twenties with Graves' ophthalmopathy.

CDR3 in DNA: TGTGCCAGCAGCTCGGGACAGGCCCTCCTCCACTTT. Amino acid sequence: CASSSGQALLHF. The chain combines TRBV13 with TRBJ1-6; 8 bases fit TRBD1. From germline, CDR1 is PRHDT and CDR2 FYEKMQ (reference sequence). The trim removed 4 bases at V and 15 bases at J, leaving 5 bases unmatched. The CDR3 runs to 12 residues.